The next 6 T cell receptor beta chains were all read from a single sample in a study of vaccination effects on CD4 cells after COVID-19. These receptors are not linked to any known antigen. Data came from immunoSEQ multiplex PCR; TCRdb stores just in-frame clones and leaves some out. The table has roughly 26,000 clones, roughly 74% seen once. Ahead of sequencing, the ViraFEST assay grew antigen-specific CD4+ T cells using viral peptide pools. Having been cultured for ten to eleven days, the cells underwent CD4+ T cell isolation. SARS-CoV-2 infected the person between March and December 2020, as confirmed by PCR. Here the sequenced sample was CD4+ T cells from PBMCs cultured with HCoV-NL63 spike peptides, taken before COVID-19 vaccination. These receptors originate from a human donor who had a prior SARS-CoV-2 infection.

The J gene is TRBJ2-7, the V gene TRBV7-2; no definite D call. The germline V and J ends were trimmed by 11 bases and 3 bases, with 17 bases remaining between them. CDR1 is SGHTA and CDR2 is FQGNSA in the germline V gene. The CDR3 consists of 13 residues. The chain's CDR3 is CAAAEASGYEQYF. The DNA of the CDR3 is TGTGCCGCCGCAGAGGCATCGGGCTACGAGCAGTACTTC.

The chain recombines TRBV7-2 with TRBJ2-5; D is tentatively TRBD1 or TRBD2 (5 bases each). The CDR3 spans 17 residues. The germline CDR1 and CDR2 sequences are SGHTA and FQGNSA. Between the trimmed V and J ends, which lost 1 base and 0 bases, there was a span of 15 bases. The DNA for the CDR3 is TGTGCCAGCAGCTTAGGGGTTAGCTGGGGGTACCAAGAGACCCAGTACTTC. Translating gives CASSLGVSWGYQETQYF.

The V and J genes are TRBV29-1 and TRBJ2-7; maybe TRBD1 (5 bases). The CDR3 is 15 residues long. The germline CDR1 and CDR2 sequences are SQVTM and ANQGSEA. Trimming took 5 bases from V and 2 from J, leaving 19 bases between them. The CDR3 protein is CSVRPFQGSTYEQYF. The DNA of the CDR3 is TGCAGCGTTCGTCCCTTTCAGGGCTCCACCTACGAGCAGTACTTC.

The chain uses TRBV5-1 and TRBJ2-3, with D maybe TRBD2 (5 bases). The CDR3 length is 15 residues. Between the trimmed V and J ends, which lost 4 bases and 2 bases, there was a span of 14 bases. Germline CDR1 SGHRS, CDR2 YFSETQ. CDR3 coding DNA: TGCGCCAGCAGCGTGGTGAGCGGAGCCACAGATACGCAGTATTTT. This sequence encodes CASSVVSGATDTQYF.

This chain joins TRBV7-2 and TRBJ2-4, with 11 bases matching TRBD2. This CDR3 contains 19 residues. CDR1 and CDR2 (germline): SGHTA, FQGNSA. V was pared by 1 base and J by 0 bases, with 8 bases of the junction left unmatched. The DNA of the CDR3 is TGTGCCAGCAGCTTAGGGGTAGCGGGAGGGGGGGTAGCCAAAAACATTCAGTACTTC. Translated: CASSLGVAGGGVAKNIQYF.

The chain combines TRBV21-1 with TRBJ2-7; the D segment call TRBD1 is taken from the table without a DNA check. TRBV21-1 is reported as a pseudogene. The CDR3 extends over 17 amino acids. This chain's CDR3 is CASLEAGQPNFSYEQYF. As DNA, the CDR3 is TGTGCCAGCCTCGAGGCGGGACAGCCAAACTTCTCCTACGAGCAGTACTTC.